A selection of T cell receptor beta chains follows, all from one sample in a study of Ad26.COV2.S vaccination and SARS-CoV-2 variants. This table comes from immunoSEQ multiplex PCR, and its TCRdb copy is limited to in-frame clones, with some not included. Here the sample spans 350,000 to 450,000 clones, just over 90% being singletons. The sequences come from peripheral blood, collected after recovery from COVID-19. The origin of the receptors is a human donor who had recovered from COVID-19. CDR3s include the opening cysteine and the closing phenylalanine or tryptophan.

CAISEEDFYEQYF	TRBJ2-7	TRBV10-3
CASSATRPGTFPYEQYF	TRBJ2-7	TRBV5-4
CASSLRWNTEAFF	TRBJ1-1	TRBV11-1
CASSAGQNTDTQYF	TRBJ2-3	TRBV25-1
CASRQGAGEAFF	TRBJ1-1	TRBV2
CASSLDRGEVYEQYF	TRBJ2-7	TRBV11-2
CASSGRDTSSGYTF	TRBJ1-2	TRBV7-2
CASSIGTAAYEQYF	TRBJ2-7	TRBV19
CASSYRDRGLHLHF	TRBJ1-6	TRBV5-6
CASSVAEQGLTDTQYF	TRBJ2-3	TRBV9
CASSVARASTDTQYF	TRBJ2-3	TRBV9
CASSTTGDSNQPQHF	TRBJ1-5	TRBV19
CASSPIRTSGGATDTQYF	TRBJ2-3	TRBV11-2
CASSPHYGLDEQFF	TRBJ2-1	TRBV4-1
CASTDRGRDGYTF	TRBJ1-2	TRBV12-3/TRBV12-4
CASSPGQGLSPLHF	TRBJ1-6	TRBV6-5
CASRPWGRAYEQYF	TRBJ2-7	TRBV27
CATSRDQVEKLFF	TRBJ1-4	TRBV15
CASSYSQSPEADEQYF	TRBJ2-7	TRBV6-2/TRBV6-3